Listed below are T cell receptor beta chains from one sample, sequenced in a study of post-analysis software for immune sequencing data. TCRdb used MiXCR to reprocess the PCR reads, holding one entry per CDR3 protein. The sample lists about 170,000 distinct CDR3 sequences; approximately 28% were seen once. Material: blood. These receptors all come from a girl between 5 and 17 years old with multiple sclerosis. Both conserved end residues are trimmed from each CDR3. Fields, in order: V gene, J gene, CDR3 protein.

V gene: TRBV7-9; J gene: TRBJ2-5; CDR3 protein: ASSPRDSEETQY
V gene: TRBV12-3/TRBV12-4; J gene: TRBJ2-3; CDR3 protein: ASSLESIADTQY
V gene: TRBV12-3/TRBV12-4; J gene: TRBJ2-7; CDR3 protein: ASSLGQPYEQY
V gene: TRBV12-5; J gene: TRBJ1-2; CDR3 protein: ASGFLGSRSYGYT
V gene: TRBV7-9; J gene: TRBJ1-4; CDR3 protein: ASSRQTGGDEKLF
V gene: TRBV5-1; J gene: TRBJ2-7; CDR3 protein: ASSLMDTRDEQY
V gene: TRBV3-1; J gene: TRBJ2-7; CDR3 protein: ASSQQTGGEQY
V gene: TRBV9; J gene: TRBJ2-1; CDR3 protein: ASSAPGTRGDEQF
V gene: TRBV28; J gene: TRBJ1-4; CDR3 protein: ASSLWSSVREEEKLF
V gene: TRBV3-1; J gene: TRBJ2-7; CDR3 protein: ASSHAGVALYEQY
V gene: TRBV6-1; J gene: TRBJ2-1; CDR3 protein: ASFRGSSYNEQF
V gene: TRBV6-1; J gene: TRBJ2-7; CDR3 protein: ASTTGPLLEQY
V gene: TRBV20-1; J gene: TRBJ2-3; CDR3 protein: SAAVSSGTQY
V gene: TRBV7-7; J gene: TRBJ2-1; CDR3 protein: ASSPSLAGEVEQF
V gene: TRBV12-3/TRBV12-4; J gene: TRBJ1-2; CDR3 protein: ASSPGQPNYGYT
V gene: TRBV7-8; J gene: TRBJ2-3; CDR3 protein: ASSLSGGPTDTQY
V gene: TRBV20-1; J gene: TRBJ2-3; CDR3 protein: STSGHEAGVADTQY
V gene: TRBV20-1; J gene: TRBJ2-3; CDR3 protein: SAPLAGGTDTQY
V gene: TRBV20-1; J gene: TRBJ2-1; CDR3 protein: SARRREGRREQF
V gene: TRBV4-1; J gene: TRBJ1-2; CDR3 protein: ASSRLAETYGYT
V gene: TRBV25-1; J gene: TRBJ2-3; CDR3 protein: ASSGFSGGKTSTDTQY
V gene: TRBV7-3; J gene: TRBJ1-1; CDR3 protein: ASSLQGRENTEAF
V gene: TRBV7-9; J gene: TRBJ2-7; CDR3 protein: ASSFPGLASSEQY
V gene: TRBV6-5; J gene: TRBJ2-6; CDR3 protein: ASSYSGSAGANVLT
V gene: TRBV5-1; J gene: TRBJ2-5; CDR3 protein: ASSLGGQGASETQY
V gene: TRBV7-8; J gene: TRBJ2-3; CDR3 protein: ASSLEYPDTQY
V gene: TRBV20-1; J gene: TRBJ1-5; CDR3 protein: SVAGSNRPQH
V gene: TRBV20-1; J gene: TRBJ2-6; CDR3 protein: SALDRGSGANVLT
V gene: TRBV2; J gene: TRBJ2-7; CDR3 protein: ASHRGEGPYVGRLYEQY
V gene: TRBV27; J gene: TRBJ2-7; CDR3 protein: ASSPIDRGSEQY
V gene: TRBV25-1; J gene: TRBJ2-1; CDR3 protein: ASGETGGKNEQF
V gene: TRBV6-1; J gene: TRBJ2-1; CDR3 protein: ANSPGTSVKEQF
V gene: TRBV4-1; J gene: TRBJ1-1; CDR3 protein: ASSQVQGDAMSTEAF
V gene: TRBV15; J gene: TRBJ1-2; CDR3 protein: ATSRETGTIYGYT
V gene: TRBV7-9; J gene: TRBJ2-1; CDR3 protein: ASSKPVGSYEQF
V gene: TRBV5-1; J gene: TRBJ2-1; CDR3 protein: ASSLPSTTYEQF
V gene: TRBV5-1; J gene: TRBJ2-6; CDR3 protein: ASSLVSGANVLT
V gene: TRBV24-1; J gene: TRBJ1-5; CDR3 protein: AANRDRGPYPPQH
V gene: TRBV15; J gene: TRBJ2-1; CDR3 protein: AASRDFSGSSSEQF
V gene: TRBV4-1; J gene: NA; CDR3 protein: ASSALSSYEQY
V gene: TRBV9; J gene: TRBJ2-3; CDR3 protein: ASSVTSRADTQY
V gene: TRBV12-3/TRBV12-4; J gene: TRBJ2-7; CDR3 protein: ASGGSGTSRSEQY
V gene: TRBV19; J gene: TRBJ1-4; CDR3 protein: ASSIRTANEKLF
V gene: TRBV6-5; J gene: TRBJ2-7; CDR3 protein: ASSCSASYEQY